This entry is about one T cell receptor beta chain. The sample belongs to a study of T cell responses to AZD1222 COVID-19 vaccine. Sequencing was performed with immunoSEQ multiplex PCR; in TCRdb, only in-frame clones are kept and a portion is missing. The repertoire has 150,000 to 200,000 clones, around 92% of them found once; the top ten carry roughly 8.4%. Specimen: peripheral blood, collected on day 0 of AZD1222 vaccination. This TCR was recovered from an adult in good health.

The CDR3 nucleotides are TGCGCCAGCAGCGCATATAGCAATCAGCCCCAGCATTTT. This gives the protein CASSAYSNQPQHF. This chain links TRBV5-1 with TRBJ1-5, with D unresolved. Germline loops: CDR1 SGHRS, CDR2 YFSETQ. The V end lost 4 bases, the J end lost 0 bases, and 5 bases lay between the germline ends. The CDR3 spans 13 residues. Supplemented by reference TRBV5-1 and TRBJ1-5, the full variable domain reads KAGVTQTPRYLIKTRGQQVTLSCSPISGHRSVSWYQQTPGQGLQFLFEYFSETQRNKGNFPGRFSGRQFSNSRSEMNVSTLELGDSALYLCASSAYSNQPQHFGDGTRLSIL.